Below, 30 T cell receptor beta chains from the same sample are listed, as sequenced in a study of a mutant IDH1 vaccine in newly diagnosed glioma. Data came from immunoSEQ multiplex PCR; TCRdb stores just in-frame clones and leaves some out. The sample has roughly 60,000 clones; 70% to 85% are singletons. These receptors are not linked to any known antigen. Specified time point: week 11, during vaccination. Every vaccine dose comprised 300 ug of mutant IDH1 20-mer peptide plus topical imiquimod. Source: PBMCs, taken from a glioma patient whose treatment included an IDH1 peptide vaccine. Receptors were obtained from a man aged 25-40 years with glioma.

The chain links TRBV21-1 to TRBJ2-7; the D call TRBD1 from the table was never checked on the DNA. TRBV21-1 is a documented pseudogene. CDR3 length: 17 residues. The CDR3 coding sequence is TGTGCCAGCAGCAAAACGAAAACCCGGGACAGCCAGTCCGAGCAGTACTTC. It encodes CASSKTKTRDSQSEQYF.

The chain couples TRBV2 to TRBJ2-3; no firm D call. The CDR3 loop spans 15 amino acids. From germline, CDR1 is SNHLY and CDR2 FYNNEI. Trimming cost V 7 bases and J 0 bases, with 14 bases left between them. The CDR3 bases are TGTGCCAGCACACCGATGTCCCCTAGCACAGATACGCAGTATTTT. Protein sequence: CASTPMSPSTDTQYF. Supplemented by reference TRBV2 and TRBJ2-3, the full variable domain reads EPEVTQTPSHQVTQMGQEVILRCVPISNHLYFYWYRQILGQKVEFLVSFYNNEISEKSEIFDDQFSVERPDGSNFTLKIRSTKLEDSAMYFCASTPMSPSTDTQYFGPGTRLTVL.

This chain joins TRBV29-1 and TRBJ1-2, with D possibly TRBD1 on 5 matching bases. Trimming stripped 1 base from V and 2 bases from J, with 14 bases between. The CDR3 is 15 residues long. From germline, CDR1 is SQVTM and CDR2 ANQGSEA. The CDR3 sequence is CSVEGSGTGNYGYTF. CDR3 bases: TGCAGCGTTGAAGGCTCTGGGACGGGGAACTATGGCTACACCTTC.

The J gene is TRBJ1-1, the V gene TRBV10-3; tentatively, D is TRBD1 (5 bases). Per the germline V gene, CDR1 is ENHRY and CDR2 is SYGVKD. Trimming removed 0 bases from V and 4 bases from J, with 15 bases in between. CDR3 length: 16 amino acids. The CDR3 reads CAISESNWQGGTEAFF. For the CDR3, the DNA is TGTGCCATCAGTGAGTCGAACTGGCAGGGTGGCACTGAAGCTTTCTTT.

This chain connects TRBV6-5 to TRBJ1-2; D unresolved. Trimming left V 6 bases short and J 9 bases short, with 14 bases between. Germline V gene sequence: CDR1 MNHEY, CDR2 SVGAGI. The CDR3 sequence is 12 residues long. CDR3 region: CASSPHPRSYTF. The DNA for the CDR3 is TGTGCCAGCAGCCCTCACCCACGGAGCTACACCTTC.

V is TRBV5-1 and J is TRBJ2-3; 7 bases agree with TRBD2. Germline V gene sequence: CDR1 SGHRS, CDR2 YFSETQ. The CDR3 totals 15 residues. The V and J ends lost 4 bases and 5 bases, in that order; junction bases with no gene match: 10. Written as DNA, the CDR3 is TGCGCCAGCAGCCTCCTCCGCGGGAGTAGAGATACGCAGTATTTT. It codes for CASSLLRGSRDTQYF.

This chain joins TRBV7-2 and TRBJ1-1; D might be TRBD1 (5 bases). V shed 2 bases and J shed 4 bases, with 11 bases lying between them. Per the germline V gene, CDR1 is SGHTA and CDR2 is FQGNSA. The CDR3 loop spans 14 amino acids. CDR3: CASSLQGKGTEAFF. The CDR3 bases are TGTGCCAGCAGCTTACAGGGAAAAGGCACTGAAGCTTTCTTT.

CDR3 in DNA: TGCGCCAGCAGCGTCGGACAGGGGGCTGATGGCTACACCTTC. Translation: CASSVGQGADGYTF. This sequence joins TRBV5-1 and TRBJ1-2; 11 bases match TRBD1. This CDR3 spans 14 amino acids. Germline CDR1 reads SGHRS; CDR2 reads YFSETQ. The ends lost 4 bases at V and 6 bases at J; junction bases unmatched: 5.

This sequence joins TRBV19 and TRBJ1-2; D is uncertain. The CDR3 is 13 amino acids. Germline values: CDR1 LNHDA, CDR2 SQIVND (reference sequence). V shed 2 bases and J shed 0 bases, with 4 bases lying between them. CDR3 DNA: TGTGCCAGTAGTATACAGACTAACTATGGCTACACCTTC. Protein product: CASSIQTNYGYTF.

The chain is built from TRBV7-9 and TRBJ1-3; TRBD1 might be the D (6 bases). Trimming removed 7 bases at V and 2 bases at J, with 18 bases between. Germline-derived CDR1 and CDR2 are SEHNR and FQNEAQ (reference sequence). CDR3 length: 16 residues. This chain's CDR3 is CASTLRPGGPGNTIYF. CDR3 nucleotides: TGTGCCAGCACCCTTCGGCCCGGGGGGCCTGGAAACACCATATATTTT.

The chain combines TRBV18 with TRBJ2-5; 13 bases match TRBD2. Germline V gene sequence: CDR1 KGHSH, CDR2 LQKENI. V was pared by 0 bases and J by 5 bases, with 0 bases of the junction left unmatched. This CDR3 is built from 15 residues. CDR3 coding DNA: TGTGCCAGCTCACCACCGGGACTAGCGGGGGAGACCCAGTACTTC. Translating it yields CASSPPGLAGETQYF. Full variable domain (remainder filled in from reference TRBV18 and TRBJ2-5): NAGVMQNPRHLVRRRGQEARLRCSPMKGHSHVYWYRQLPEEGLKFMVYLQKENIIDESGMPKERFSAEFPKEGPSILRIQQVVRGDSAAYFCASSPPGLAGETQYFGPGTRLLVL.

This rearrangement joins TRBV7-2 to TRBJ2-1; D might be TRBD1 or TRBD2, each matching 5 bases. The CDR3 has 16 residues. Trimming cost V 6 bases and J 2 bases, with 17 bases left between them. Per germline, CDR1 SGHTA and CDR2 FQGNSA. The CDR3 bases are TGTGCCAGCAGTCCCTTCAGGGAGTCCCCCTACAATGAGCAGTTCTTC. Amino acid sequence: CASSPFRESPYNEQFF. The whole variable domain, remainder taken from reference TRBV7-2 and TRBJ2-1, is GAGVSQSPSNKVTEKGKDVELRCDPISGHTALYWYRQSLGQGLEFLIYFQGNSAPDKSGLPSDRFSAERTGGSVSTLTIQRTQQEDSAVYLCASSPFRESPYNEQFFGPGTRLTVL.

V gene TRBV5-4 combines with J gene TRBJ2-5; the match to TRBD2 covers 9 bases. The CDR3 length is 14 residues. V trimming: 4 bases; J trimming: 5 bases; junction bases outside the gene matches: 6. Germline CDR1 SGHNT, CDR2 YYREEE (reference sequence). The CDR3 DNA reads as TGTGCCAGCAGCCCAGCGGGGGGTACTGAGACCCAGTACTTC. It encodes CASSPAGGTETQYF.

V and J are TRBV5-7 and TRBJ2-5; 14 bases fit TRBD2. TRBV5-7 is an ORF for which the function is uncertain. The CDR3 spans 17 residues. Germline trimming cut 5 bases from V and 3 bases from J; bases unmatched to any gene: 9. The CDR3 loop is CASRETSGGDCEETQYF. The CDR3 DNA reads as TGTGCCAGCAGGGAGACTAGCGGGGGGGATTGTGAAGAGACCCAGTACTTC.

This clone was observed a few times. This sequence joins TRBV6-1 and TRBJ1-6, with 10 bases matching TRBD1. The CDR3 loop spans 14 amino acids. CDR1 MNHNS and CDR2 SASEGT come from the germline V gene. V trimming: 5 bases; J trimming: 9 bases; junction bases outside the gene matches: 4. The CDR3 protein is CASSSDRGLSPLHF. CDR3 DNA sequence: TGTGCCAGCAGTTCTGACAGGGGGCTTTCACCCCTCCACTTT.

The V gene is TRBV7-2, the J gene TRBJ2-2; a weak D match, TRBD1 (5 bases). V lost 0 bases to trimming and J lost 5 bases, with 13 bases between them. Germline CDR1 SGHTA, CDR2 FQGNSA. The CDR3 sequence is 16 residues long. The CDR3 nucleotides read TGTGCCAGCAGCTTAGCATTCAGGGTCGGGACCGGGGAGCTGTTTTTT. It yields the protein CASSLAFRVGTGELFF.

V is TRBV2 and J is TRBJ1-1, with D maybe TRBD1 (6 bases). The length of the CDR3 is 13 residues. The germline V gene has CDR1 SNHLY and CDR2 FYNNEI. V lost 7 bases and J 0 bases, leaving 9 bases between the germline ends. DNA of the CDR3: TGTGCCAGCATCAACAGGGTGAACACTGAAGCTTTCTTT. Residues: CASINRVNTEAFF.

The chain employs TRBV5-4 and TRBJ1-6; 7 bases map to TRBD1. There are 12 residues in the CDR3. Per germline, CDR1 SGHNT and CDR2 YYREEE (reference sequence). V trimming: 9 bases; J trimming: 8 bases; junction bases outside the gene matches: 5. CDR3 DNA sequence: TGTGCCACCCGGGACAGCCATTCACCCCTCCACTTT. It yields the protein CATRDSHSPLHF.

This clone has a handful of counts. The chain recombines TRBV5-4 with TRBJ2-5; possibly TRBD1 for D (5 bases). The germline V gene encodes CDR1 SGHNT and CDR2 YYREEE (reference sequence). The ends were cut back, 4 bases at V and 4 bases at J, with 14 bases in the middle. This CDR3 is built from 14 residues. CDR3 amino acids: CASSTARGGETQYF. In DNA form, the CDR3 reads TGTGCCAGCAGCACAGCTAGGGGTGGAGAGACCCAGTACTTC.

In nucleotides, the CDR3 is TGTGCCAGCAGCACAAGGGGGAGAACCGGGGAGCTGTTTTTT. Its protein product is CASSTRGRTGELFF. The chain couples TRBV27 to TRBJ2-2; the D gene is possibly TRBD1 (6 bases). The ends were cut back, 6 bases at V and 5 bases at J, with 13 bases in the middle. This CDR3 spans 14 amino acids. Germline loops: CDR1 MNHEY, CDR2 SMNVEV (reference sequence).

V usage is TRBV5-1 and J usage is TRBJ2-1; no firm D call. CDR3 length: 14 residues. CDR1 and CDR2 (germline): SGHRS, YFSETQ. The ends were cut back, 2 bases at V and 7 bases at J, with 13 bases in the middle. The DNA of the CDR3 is TGCGCCAGCAGCTTAGAGACATTTGGTAATGAGCAGTTCTTC. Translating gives CASSLETFGNEQFF.

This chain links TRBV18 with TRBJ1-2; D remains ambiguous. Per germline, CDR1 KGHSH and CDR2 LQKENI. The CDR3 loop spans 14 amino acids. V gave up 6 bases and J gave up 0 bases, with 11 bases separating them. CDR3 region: CASSREGPNYGYTF. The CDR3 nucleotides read TGTGCCAGCTCCCGTGAGGGCCCTAACTATGGCTACACCTTC.

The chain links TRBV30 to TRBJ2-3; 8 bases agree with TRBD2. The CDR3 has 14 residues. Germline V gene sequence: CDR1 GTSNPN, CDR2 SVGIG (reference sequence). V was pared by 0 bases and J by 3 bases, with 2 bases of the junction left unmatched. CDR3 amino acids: CAWSVGGGTDTQYF. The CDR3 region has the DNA TGTGCCTGGAGTGTCGGCGGGGGGACAGATACGCAGTATTTT.

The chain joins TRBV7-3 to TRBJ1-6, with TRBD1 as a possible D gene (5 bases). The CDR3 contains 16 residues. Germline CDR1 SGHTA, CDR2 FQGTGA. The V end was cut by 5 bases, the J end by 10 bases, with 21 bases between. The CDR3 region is CASSPPGLYRHSPLHF. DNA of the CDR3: TGTGCCAGCAGCCCCCCAGGGCTATACAGGCACTCACCCCTCCACTTT.

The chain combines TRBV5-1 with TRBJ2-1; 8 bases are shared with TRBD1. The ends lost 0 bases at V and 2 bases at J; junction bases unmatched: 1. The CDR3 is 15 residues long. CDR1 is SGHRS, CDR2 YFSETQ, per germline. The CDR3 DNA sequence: TGCGCCAGCAGCTTGGACAGGGGGGCCTACAATGAGCAGTTCTTC. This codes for CASSLDRGAYNEQFF.

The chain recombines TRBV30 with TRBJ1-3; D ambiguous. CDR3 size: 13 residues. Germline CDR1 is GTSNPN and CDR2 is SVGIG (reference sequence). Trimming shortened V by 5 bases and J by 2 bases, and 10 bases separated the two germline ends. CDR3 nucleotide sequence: TGTGCCTGGGGTCGGGATCCTGGAAACACCATATATTTT. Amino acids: CAWGRDPGNTIYF.

The CDR3 DNA follows: TGTGCCAGCAGCCGGGGTAGCATGAACACCGGGGAGCTGTTTTTT. This codes for CASSRGSMNTGELFF. The chain recombines TRBV7-3 with TRBJ2-2; a possible D gene is TRBD2 (5 bases). V gave up 5 bases and J gave up 1 base, with 11 bases separating them. This CDR3 has 15 residues. Germline values: CDR1 SGHTA, CDR2 FQGTGA.

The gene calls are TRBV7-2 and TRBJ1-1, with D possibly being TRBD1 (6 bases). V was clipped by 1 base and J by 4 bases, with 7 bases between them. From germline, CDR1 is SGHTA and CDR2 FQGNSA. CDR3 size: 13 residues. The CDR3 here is CASSLEGGTEAFF. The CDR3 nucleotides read TGTGCCAGCAGCTTAGAGGGGGGCACTGAAGCTTTCTTT.

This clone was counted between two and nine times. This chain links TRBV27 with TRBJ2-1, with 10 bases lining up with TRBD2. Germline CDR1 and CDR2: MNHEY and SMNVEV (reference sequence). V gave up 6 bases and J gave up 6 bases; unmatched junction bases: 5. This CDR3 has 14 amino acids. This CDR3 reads CASRSGGASNEQFF. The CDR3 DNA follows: TGTGCCAGCAGAAGCGGGGGGGCAAGCAATGAGCAGTTCTTC.

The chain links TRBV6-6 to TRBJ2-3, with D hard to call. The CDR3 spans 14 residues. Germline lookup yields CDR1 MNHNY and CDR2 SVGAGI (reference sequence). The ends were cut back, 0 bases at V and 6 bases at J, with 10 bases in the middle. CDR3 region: CASSYSLRPDTQYF. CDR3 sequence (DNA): TGTGCCAGCAGTTACTCTCTCCGCCCGGATACGCAGTATTTT.